This passage covers 17 T cell receptor beta chains from one sample sequenced in a study of blood T cells in healthy people across ages. With a J-beta primer mix and a sample-barcoded 5' primer, a second PCR ran about 7 to 12 cycles. TCRdb re-analysed the 5' RACE reads in MiXCR, keeping a single row per CDR3 protein. Of 800,000 to 950,000 distinct CDR3 sequences listed, roughly 29% are singletons. The data were also submitted as part of a second study, on T cells of mothers and their children.

Sequencing was carried out using blood. These receptors were collected from a woman in her thirties or forties in good health.

This clonotype has more than one count but fewer than ten. The V gene is TRBV28, the J gene TRBJ2-3; TRBD2 agrees at 14 bases. This CDR3 contains 18 residues. Germline V CDR1 and CDR2: MDHEN, SYDVKM. V gave up 6 bases and J gave up 4 bases; unmatched junction bases: 12. The CDR3 is CASSLFRGLAGVSDTQYF. In nucleotides, the CDR3 is TGTGCCAGCAGCCTCTTTCGGGGACTAGCGGGAGTTTCAGATACGCAGTATTTT. The complete variable domain, with remaining parts taken from reference TRBV28 and TRBJ2-3, reads DVKVTQSSRYLVKRTGEKVFLECVQDMDHENMFWYRQDPGLGLRLIYFSYDVKMKEKGDIPEGYSVSREKKERFSLILESASTNQTSMYLCASSLFRGLAGVSDTQYFGPGTRLTVL.

DNA for the CDR3: TGTGCCAGCAGCCCAGATCTCGGGGGACGCAACGAGCAGTACTTC. Translation gives CASSPDLGGRNEQYF. The chain carries TRBV13 and TRBJ2-7; the D gene is possibly TRBD2 (6 bases). Per the germline V gene, CDR1 is PRHDT and CDR2 is FYEKMQ (reference sequence). CDR3 size: 15 residues. Trimming took 5 bases from V and 5 from J, leaving 19 bases between them.

This clonotype was seen a few times. V gene TRBV7-2 combines with J gene TRBJ2-1, with 7 bases aligning to TRBD1. The DNA end is more similar to TRBJ2-7, so the J call may be wrong. The CDR3 consists of 15 residues. Germline CDR1 reads SGHTA; CDR2 reads FQGNSA. CDR3 residues: CASSLTGTDYNEQYF. Written as DNA, the CDR3 is TGTGCCAGCAGCCTGACCGGGACAGACTACAATGAGCAGTACTTC.

This clonotype was seen at least ten times. V gene TRBV24-1 combines with J gene TRBJ2-5; unclear D gene. V was cut by 4 bases and J by 0 bases, with 17 bases left in between. Germline CDR1 and CDR2: KGHDR and SFDVKD. This CDR3 is 17 amino acids long. The CDR3, as DNA: TGTGCCACCAGTGACAATCAGGCTATCGGGTACCAAGAGACCCAGTACTTC. Translating it yields CATSDNQAIGYQETQYF.

This clonotype was seen only a few times. This chain joins TRBV4-1 and TRBJ1-6; D call uncertain. Germline CDR1 is MGHRA and CDR2 is YSYEKL. Between the trimmed V and J ends, which lost 4 bases and 10 bases, there was a span of 17 bases. This CDR3 has 15 residues. The CDR3 bases are TGCGCCAGCAGCCCGCCAGAGAGGGTACAATCACCCCTCCACTTT. This codes for CASSPPERVQSPLHF.

The chain has TRBV18 and TRBJ1-1, with 12 bases fitting TRBD1. Germline CDR1 and CDR2: KGHSH and LQKENI. The CDR3 runs 15 residues. J gave up 5 bases and V 8 bases, and 9 bases lay outside the gene matches. In DNA form, the CDR3 reads TGTGCCAGCGCGACCGGGACAGGGGGCGCGACTGAAGCTTTCTTT. It encodes CASATGTGGATEAFF.

This chain links TRBV28 with TRBJ1-6; D is perhaps TRBD1 (6 bases). The V gene lost 6 bases and the J gene lost 8 bases, with 8 bases spanning the gap. This CDR3 has 12 residues. Germline loops: CDR1 MDHEN, CDR2 SYDVKM. The CDR3 spells CASSSGDSPLHF. The CDR3 nucleotides are TGTGCCAGCAGCTCAGGGGATTCACCCCTCCACTTT.

This clonotype was counted many times. The chain recombines TRBV4-3 with TRBJ2-1; 10 bases align to TRBD2. The germline CDR1 and CDR2 sequences are LGHNA and YSLEER. The CDR3 spans 17 residues. The ends lost 2 bases at V and 3 bases at J; junction bases unmatched: 7. CDR3 region: CASSQIRTSGDYNEQFF. The CDR3 nucleotides are TGCGCCAGCAGCCAAATCCGGACTAGCGGAGACTACAATGAGCAGTTCTTC.

There are a few counts of this clonotype. V gene TRBV5-5 combines with J gene TRBJ1-1; D is perhaps TRBD1 (6 bases). V lost 4 bases to trimming and J lost 5 bases, with 15 bases between them. The CDR3 has 14 amino acids. CDR1 SGHKS and CDR2 YYEKEE come from the germline V gene (reference sequence). The CDR3 DNA is TGTGCCAGCAGCCAGGGACATGGGGGAACTGAAGCTTTCTTT. As protein: CASSQGHGGTEAFF.

Of note for this clonotype: Its ends do not fully match the called genes, so a read error is possible. The V call is TRBV7-9, the J call TRBJ1-1, with 7 bases fitting TRBD1. CDR3 size: 15 residues. Germline CDR1 and CDR2: SEHNR and FQNEAQ (reference sequence). As DNA, the CDR3 is TGTGTCAGCAGCTCGACCCAAGACAGGGACACTGAAGCTTTCTTT. Its translation: CVSSSTQDRDTEAFF.

The chain employs TRBV5-1 and TRBJ2-3; maybe TRBD1 (6 bases). The CDR3 has 14 amino acids. V was clipped by 6 bases and J by 2 bases, with 13 bases between them. Germline assignment: CDR1 SGHRS and CDR2 YFSETQ. The CDR3 DNA reads as TGCGCCAGCAAGCAGGGGTGGACCACAGATACGCAGTATTTT. Amino acids: CASKQGWTTDTQYF. Combining the CDR3 with reference TRBV5-1 and TRBJ2-3 gives the whole variable domain KAGVTQTPRYLIKTRGQQVTLSCSPISGHRSVSWYQQTPGQGLQFLFEYFSETQRNKGNFPGRFSGRQFSNSRSEMNVSTLELGDSALYLCASKQGWTTDTQYFGPGTRLTVL.

This clonotype was observed a handful of times. The rearrangement uses TRBV9 and TRBJ1-6, with D maybe TRBD1 (6 bases). CDR3 length: 14 residues. Germline CDR1 reads SGDLS; CDR2 reads YYNGEE. V was pared by 5 bases and J by 4 bases, with 10 bases between. Written as DNA, the CDR3 is TGTGCCAGCAGTTACAGGGCGTATAATTCACCCCTCCACTTT. Its protein is CASSYRAYNSPLHF.

The chain links TRBV27 to TRBJ2-3, with unresolved D. V shed 4 bases and J shed 6 bases, with 8 bases lying between them. The CDR3 sequence is 12 residues long. Per germline, CDR1 MNHEY and CDR2 SMNVEV (reference sequence). In DNA form, the CDR3 reads TGTGCCAGCAGTTCTTTGGGGGATACGCAGTATTTT. It is translated as CASSSLGDTQYF.

V usage is TRBV28 and J usage is TRBJ2-1, with TRBD2 identical over 8 bases. The V segment lost 3 bases and the J segment 8 bases; nucleotides outside the gene matches: 6. Germline V CDR1 and CDR2: MDHEN, SYDVKM. The length of the CDR3 is 14 residues. The CDR3: CASSFPGLGDEQFF. The CDR3 nucleotides are TGTGCCAGCAGTTTTCCGGGACTAGGGGATGAGCAGTTCTTC.

Ten or more counts support this clonotype. The chain is built from TRBV29-1 and TRBJ2-7; 7 bases align to TRBD1. CDR1 is SQVTM, CDR2 ANQGSEA, per germline. The CDR3 runs to 14 residues. Losses at the gene ends were 5 bases for V and 5 bases for J; bases not matched to a gene: 12. The CDR3 is CSVTPRDRGDEQYF. DNA of the CDR3: TGCAGCGTTACCCCTCGGGACAGAGGCGACGAGCAGTACTTC.

At least ten counts were recorded for this clonotype. This chain joins TRBV24-1 and TRBJ2-3; the D gene is possibly TRBD1 (6 bases). Trimming stripped 4 bases from V and 3 bases from J, with 10 bases between. This CDR3 is 14 amino acids long. CDR1 and CDR2 from the germline V gene are KGHDR and SFDVKD. CDR3 in DNA: TGTGCCACCAGTGACATCAGGGGAACAGATACGCAGTATTTT. Translating it yields CATSDIRGTDTQYF.

This clonotype has only a few counts. The germline gene is not matched at one end of the junction; a read error may be the cause. The V gene is TRBV14, the J gene TRBJ2-3; D not resolved. The CDR3 runs to 16 residues. Germline loops: CDR1 SGHDN, CDR2 FVKESK. Here the CDR3 reads CASCQDYPLSTDTQYF. CDR3 bases: TGTGCCAGCTGCCAAGATTATCCACTTAGCACAGATACGCAGTATTTT.